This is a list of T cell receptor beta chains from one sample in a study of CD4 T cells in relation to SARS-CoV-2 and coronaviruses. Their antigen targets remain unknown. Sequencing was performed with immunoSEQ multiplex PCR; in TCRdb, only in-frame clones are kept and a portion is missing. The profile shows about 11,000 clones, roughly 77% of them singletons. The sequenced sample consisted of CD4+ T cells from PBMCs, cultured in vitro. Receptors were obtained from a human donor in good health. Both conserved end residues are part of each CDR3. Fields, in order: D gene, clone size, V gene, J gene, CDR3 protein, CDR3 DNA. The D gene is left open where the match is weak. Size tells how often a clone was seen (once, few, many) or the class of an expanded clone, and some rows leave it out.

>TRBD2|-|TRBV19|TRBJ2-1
CASATSGGSYNEQFF
TGTGCCAGTGCAACTAGCGGGGGTTCCTACAATGAGCAGTTCTTC
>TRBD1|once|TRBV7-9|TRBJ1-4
CASSSGQGINEKLFF
TGTGCCAGCAGCTCTGGACAGGGCATTAATGAAAAACTGTTTTTT
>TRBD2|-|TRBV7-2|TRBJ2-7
CASSLSGASGASLEQYF
TGTGCCAGCAGCTTATCCGGGGCTAGCGGGGCTTCCTTGGAGCAGTACTTC
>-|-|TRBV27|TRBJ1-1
CASRGHGGSTEAFF
TGTGCCAGCAGGGGACACGGTGGTTCCACTGAAGCTTTCTTT
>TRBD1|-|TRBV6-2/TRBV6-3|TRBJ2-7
CASSADRATEQYF
TGTGCCAGCAGCGCCGACAGGGCGACCGAGCAGTACTTC
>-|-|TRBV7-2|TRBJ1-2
CASSLGQWYGYTF
TGTGCCAGCAGCTTAGGACAGTGGTATGGCTACACCTTC
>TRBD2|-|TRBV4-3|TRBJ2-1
CASSHNLGGKQFF
TGCGCCAGCAGCCATAACCTCGGGGGGAAGCAGTTCTTC
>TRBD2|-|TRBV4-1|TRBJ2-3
CASSQGGRGGQYF
TGCGCCAGCAGCCAAGGAGGTCGGGGGGGGCAGTATTTT
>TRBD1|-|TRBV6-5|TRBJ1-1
CASSSGTGRTEAFF
TGTGCCAGCAGTTCCGGGACAGGGCGCACTGAAGCTTTCTTT
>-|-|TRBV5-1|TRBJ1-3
CASSLGASELGNTIYF
TGCGCCAGCAGCTTAGGGGCAAGCGAGCTTGGAAACACCATATATTTT
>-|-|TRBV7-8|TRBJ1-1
CASSLRLGNTEAFF
TGTGCCAGCAGCTTACGACTAGGGAACACTGAAGCTTTCTTT
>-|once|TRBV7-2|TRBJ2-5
CASSFLGKETQYF
TGTGCCAGCAGCTTTTTGGGGAAAGAGACCCAGTACTTC
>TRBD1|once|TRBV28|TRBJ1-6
CASSISGTGNSPLHF
TGTGCCAGCAGTATTTCCGGGACAGGGAATTCACCCCTCCACTTT
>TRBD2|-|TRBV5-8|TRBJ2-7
CASSLAGQGRYEQYF
TGTGCCAGCAGCTTAGCGGGGCAGGGTAGATACGAGCAGTACTTC